These T cell receptor beta chains were read from a single sample in a study of shared clonotypes between healthy human individuals. Data came from immunoSEQ multiplex PCR; TCRdb stores just in-frame clones and leaves some out. The sample lists around 2,100,000 clones, just under 95% occurring once. Sequencing was done on a sample of naive CD8+ T cells sorted from blood. These receptors all stem from a young man in good health. The CDR3 runs from the conserved cysteine through the conserved F or W. D genes are given only for firm matches. Where a row states a size, it is once, few, many or the class of an expanded clone; other rows omit it.

v_gene: TRBV2
abundance: NA
d_gene: TRBD2
j_gene: TRBJ2-1
CDR3aa: CASSEGLAGVYEQFF
CDR3nt: TGTGCCAGCAGTGAAGGACTAGCGGGAGTTTATGAGCAGTTCTTC

v_gene: TRBV7-6
abundance: once
d_gene: NA
j_gene: TRBJ1-3
CDR3aa: CASSFRASTIYF
CDR3nt: TGTGCCAGCAGCTTTCGCGCGAGTACCATATATTTT

v_gene: TRBV5-1
abundance: NA
d_gene: NA
j_gene: TRBJ1-1
CDR3aa: CASSLDWPMNTEAFF
CDR3nt: TGCGCCAGCAGCTTGGATTGGCCGATGAACACTGAAGCTTTCTTT

v_gene: TRBV5-1
abundance: NA
d_gene: NA
j_gene: TRBJ2-1
CDR3aa: CASSLVGGPGNEQFF
CDR3nt: TGCGCCAGCAGCTTGGTAGGGGGGCCCGGGAATGAGCAGTTCTTC

v_gene: TRBV29-1
abundance: NA
d_gene: NA
j_gene: TRBJ2-5
CDR3aa: CSVVGLNQETQYF
CDR3nt: TGCAGCGTTGTTGGACTCAACCAAGAGACCCAGTACTTC

v_gene: TRBV29-1
abundance: NA
d_gene: NA
j_gene: TRBJ2-7
CDR3aa: CSVEVNRAPYEQYF
CDR3nt: TGCAGCGTTGAGGTGAACCGGGCCCCCTACGAGCAGTACTTC

v_gene: TRBV10-3
abundance: NA
d_gene: TRBD2
j_gene: TRBJ2-2
CDR3aa: CAISESTSGGPNTGELFF
CDR3nt: TGTGCCATCAGTGAGTCGACTAGCGGGGGGCCGAACACCGGGGAGCTGTTTTTT

v_gene: TRBV7-9
abundance: NA
d_gene: NA
j_gene: TRBJ2-7
CDR3aa: CASSLTSIYEQYF
CDR3nt: TGTGCCAGCAGCCTGACTAGTATCTACGAGCAGTACTTC

v_gene: TRBV6-1
abundance: NA
d_gene: TRBD1
j_gene: TRBJ2-7
CDR3aa: CASTGTGRDEQYF
CDR3nt: TGTGCCAGTACCGGGACAGGGCGGGACGAGCAGTACTTC

v_gene: TRBV6-4
abundance: once
d_gene: NA
j_gene: TRBJ1-5
CDR3aa: CASSDDPEGEGGQPQHF
CDR3nt: TGTGCCAGCAGTGACGACCCAGAGGGGGAAGGCGGTCAGCCCCAGCATTTT

v_gene: TRBV4-1
abundance: NA
d_gene: NA
j_gene: TRBJ2-7
CDR3aa: CASSQEFGVKREQYF
CDR3nt: TGCGCCAGCAGCCAAGAGTTCGGGGTTAAGCGCGAGCAGTACTTC

v_gene: TRBV4-3
abundance: NA
d_gene: TRBD2
j_gene: TRBJ2-2
CDR3aa: CASSQGLAGVGSTGELFF
CDR3nt: TGCGCCAGCAGCCAAGGACTAGCGGGAGTCGGTAGCACCGGGGAGCTGTTTTTT

v_gene: TRBV7-8
abundance: NA
d_gene: NA
j_gene: TRBJ1-3
CDR3aa: CASSLGGWLGGNTIYF
CDR3nt: TGTGCCAGCAGCTTAGGAGGGTGGCTCGGAGGAAACACCATATATTTT

v_gene: TRBV13
abundance: NA
d_gene: NA
j_gene: TRBJ1-1
CDR3aa: CASSLMGVEAFF
CDR3nt: TGTGCCAGCAGCTTAATGGGGGTTGAAGCTTTCTTT

v_gene: TRBV11-2
abundance: NA
d_gene: NA
j_gene: TRBJ2-7
CDR3aa: CASSLSSYEQYF
CDR3nt: TGTGCCAGCAGCTTAAGCTCCTACGAGCAGTACTTC

v_gene: TRBV27
abundance: NA
d_gene: NA
j_gene: TRBJ2-3
CDR3aa: CASSLFYGVDTQYF
CDR3nt: TGTGCCAGCAGTTTATTTTATGGTGTCGATACGCAGTATTTT

v_gene: TRBV6-4
abundance: NA
d_gene: TRBD1
j_gene: TRBJ2-7
CDR3aa: CASSLRTGYEQYF
CDR3nt: TGTGCCAGCAGCCTTCGGACAGGTTACGAGCAGTACTTC